The subject of this entry is one T cell receptor beta chain. The antigen is not known. These data come from a study of PD-1 blockade in mismatch repair-deficient tumors. The overall study: All were previously treated, progressing patients with eleven to twelve mismatch repair-deficient cancer types.

After removal of 5 bases from V and 4 bases from J, the junction contained 7 bases not matched to a gene. The CDR3 consists of 14 residues. CDR1 is SGHTA, CDR2 FQGNSA, per germline. Whole-study findings and limits: Tumor-resident clones, often undetectable pretreatment in blood, expanded then contracted after pembrolizumab.

Sequencing was performed with immunoSEQ multiplex PCR; in TCRdb, only in-frame clones are kept and a portion is missing. The table lists over 100,000 clones, over 60% of them singletons. The chain carries TRBV7-2 and TRBJ1-2, with TRBD1 matching 7 bases. Source: peripheral blood, taken 60 weeks after starting pembrolizumab. The sequence derives from an adult with mismatch repair-deficient cancer. This CDR3 is CASSRPGTAYGYTF. CDR3 DNA sequence: TGTGCCAGCAGCCGTCCAGGGACAGCCTATGGCTACACCTTC.